The 28 T cell receptor beta chains below all came from one sample that was sequenced in a study of regulatory T cells in long-lasting Graves disease. Specified time point: persistent/refractory GD, antithyroid drugs over 5 years with positive TRAb. PBMC RNA was the source of the TCR library. The TCR beta library used iRepertoire HTBI primers with Arm-PCR amplification of CDR3. TCRdb reanalysed the multiplex PCR reads using MiXCR and keeps one entry per CDR3 protein. The data hold hundreds of thousands of distinct CDR3 sequences, with about 20% observed a single time. The sample consisted of peripheral blood mononuclear cells (PBMCs), taken when the disease was refractory, from a patient treated with antithyroid drugs. These TCRs come from a female donor with Graves disease.

In its sample, this clonotype was seen many times. V is TRBV3-1 and J is TRBJ1-2; 7 positions agree with TRBD1. V shed 3 bases, J shed 4 bases, and the junction held 2 bases outside the gene matches. Germline CDR1 and CDR2: LGHDT and YNNKEL (reference sequence). The CDR3 sequence is 13 residues long. The CDR3 nucleotides read TGTGCCAGCAGCCAGGACAGGACCTATGGCTACACCTTC. This translates into CASSQDRTYGYTF.

There are many counts of this clonotype. The chain employs TRBV28 and TRBJ1-4; D is uncertain. Per the germline V gene, CDR1 is MDHEN and CDR2 is SYDVKM. Trimming took off 3 bases at V and 7 bases at J, with 9 bases between the two ends. The CDR3 loop spans 13 amino acids. The CDR3 DNA follows: TGTGCCAGCAGTTTCGGGATTATTGAAAAACTGTTTTTT. Amino acids: CASSFGIIEKLFF.

This clonotype was observed at least ten times. V usage is TRBV11-3 and J usage is TRBJ1-2; a possible D gene is TRBD1 (5 bases). Trimming cost V 1 base and J 10 bases, with 34 bases left between them. Germline lookup yields CDR1 SGHNT and CDR2 YENEEA. CDR3 length: 20 amino acids. This chain's CDR3 is CASSLGPGWGYAGGSIAYTF. Here the CDR3 DNA reads TGTGCCAGCAGCTTAGGTCCAGGATGGGGCTATGCCGGAGGCTCCATAGCCTACACCTTC.

This clonotype was observed many times. V is TRBV29-1 and J is TRBJ2-7; D gene uncertain. This CDR3 region has 11 residues. The V end lost 0 bases, the J end lost 12 bases, and 12 bases lay between the germline ends. Per germline, CDR1 SQVTM and CDR2 ANQGSEA. CDR3 in DNA: TGCAGCGTTGAAGATGTTAATAGGCGGTACTTC. Its translation: CSVEDVNRRYF.

This clonotype occurred many times. This sequence joins TRBV6-1 and TRBJ1-1; D is undetermined. Germline values: CDR1 MNHNS, CDR2 SASEGT. The CDR3 consists of 13 residues. The V gene lost 7 bases and the J gene lost 1 base, with 10 bases spanning the gap. The CDR3 loop is CASIVSQNTEAFF. CDR3 nucleotide sequence: TGTGCCAGCATCGTCAGTCAGAACACTGAAGCTTTCTTT.

The chain couples TRBV29-1 to TRBJ1-2; 8 bases are a match to TRBD1. The CDR3 length is 11 residues. After removal of 7 bases from V and 4 bases from J, the junction contained 2 bases not matched to a gene. Germline CDR1 SQVTM, CDR2 ANQGSEA. This CDR3 reads CSAGQGYGYTF. CDR3 nucleotide sequence: TGCAGCGCCGGACAGGGCTATGGCTACACCTTC.

This clonotype was counted between two and nine times. The V call is TRBV25-1, the J call TRBJ2-6; the D is unclear. Looked up from germline, CDR1 is MGHDK and CDR2 is SYGVNS. The CDR3 loop spans 14 amino acids. Trimming cost V 4 bases and J 3 bases, with 7 bases left between them. For the CDR3, the DNA is TGTGCCAGCAGTGCTGGTATTGGGGCCAACGTCCTGACTTTC. This codes for CASSAGIGANVLTF.

This clonotype was detected many times. V and J are TRBV3-1 and TRBJ2-7, with no clear D. CDR1 LGHDT and CDR2 YNNKEL come from the germline V gene (reference sequence). V was clipped by 1 base and J by 2 bases, with 9 bases between them. CDR3 length equals 14 residues. The DNA of the CDR3 is TGTGCCAGCAGCCAAGGACCCGGTCCCTACGAGCAGTACTTC. It encodes CASSQGPGPYEQYF.

The gene calls are TRBV10-3 and TRBJ1-1; 9 nucleotides align to TRBD1. The CDR3 loop spans 14 amino acids. J was trimmed by 1 base and V by 4 bases; bases with no gene match: 1. CDR1 is ENHRY, CDR2 SYGVKD, per germline. In DNA, the CDR3 is TGTGCCATCAGTGCGGACAGGGGGAACACTGAAGCTTTCTTT. Its translation: CAISADRGNTEAFF.

The sample holds many counts of this clonotype. A junction end diverges from the germline sequence, so it may reflect a read error. The chain links TRBV28 to TRBJ2-7; unclear D gene. Germline loops: CDR1 MDHEN, CDR2 SYDVKM. The CDR3 spans 11 residues. The CDR3 nucleotides read TGTGCCAGCAGTCCCGCCTACGGGCAGTACTTC. Amino acid sequence: CASSPAYGQYF.

The V call is TRBV7-3, the J call TRBJ1-5; D call uncertain. Germline-derived CDR1 and CDR2 are SGHTA and FQGTGA. The CDR3 has 13 residues. Deletions cut 5 bases from V and 6 bases from J, with 11 bases between. For the CDR3, the DNA is TGTGCCAGCAGCCCCGGAGACGGTCAGCCCCAGCATTTT. It codes for CASSPGDGQPQHF.

V gene TRBV28 combines with J gene TRBJ2-1, with D perhaps matching TRBD1 (5 bases). This CDR3 is 16 amino acids long. Per germline, CDR1 MDHEN and CDR2 SYDVKM. V lost 4 bases and J lost 5, with 18 bases in between. This CDR3 is CASSSQGAYINNEQFF. Here the CDR3 DNA reads TGTGCCAGCAGTTCTCAAGGGGCCTACATCAACAATGAGCAGTTCTTC.

Written as DNA, the CDR3 is TGTGCCAGCAGCTGGGACACAGGCGGGGCTTTTTACGAGCAGTACTTC. Amino acids: CASSWDTGGAFYEQYF. J is TRBJ2-7 and V is TRBV11-2, with D tentatively TRBD1 or TRBD2 (6 bases each). Looked up from germline, CDR1 is SGHAT and CDR2 is FQNNGV. V lost 4 bases, J lost 4 bases, and 20 bases lay in between. The CDR3 is 16 amino acids.

This clonotype was seen repeatedly, ten times or more. V usage is TRBV2 and J usage is TRBJ1-1, with TRBD1 matching 9 bases. The CDR3 length is 15 residues. After removal of 5 bases from V and 5 bases from J, the junction contained 9 bases not matched to a gene. The V gene's germline CDR1 is SNHLY and CDR2 FYNNEI. The CDR3: CASSTTGGGGTEAFF. The CDR3 DNA sequence: TGTGCCAGCAGTACAACAGGGGGCGGAGGAACTGAAGCTTTCTTT.

For this clonotype: With a much larger clone just one base away, this may be a read error. The chain uses TRBV11-2 and TRBJ2-6, with a possible D match to TRBD1 (5 bases). Germline V gives CDR1 SGHAT, CDR2 FQNNGV. The CDR3 is 15 residues long. The CDR3 reads CASSTDSSGVNVLTF. DNA of the CDR3: TGTGCCAGCAGCACAGACAGCTCTGGGGTCAACGTCCTGACTTTC.

The table lists this clonotype with many counts. The chain carries TRBV4-1 and TRBJ1-4; D possibly corresponds to TRBD1 (5 bases). Trimming pared 0 bases from V and 10 bases from J, leaving 15 bases between. The CDR3 totals 15 residues. In germline, CDR1 is MGHRA, CDR2 YSYEKL. The CDR3 spells CASSQDRAAGGKLFF. The DNA of the CDR3 is TGCGCCAGCAGCCAAGATCGGGCCGCGGGGGGAAAACTGTTTTTT.

By sample share, this clonotype is medium-sized. The gene calls are TRBV6-2 or TRBV6-3 and TRBJ1-4; 8 nucleotides line up with TRBD1. The length of the CDR3 is 15 residues. Germline CDR1 reads MNHEY; CDR2 reads SVGEGT. V was pared by 5 bases and J by 8 bases, with 10 bases of the junction left unmatched. The CDR3 DNA reads TGTGCCAGCAGTCGGGACAGGAATTTTCGGGAAAAACTGTTTTTT. It codes for CASSRDRNFREKLFF.

This clonotype was found a few times. The chain is built from TRBV3-1 and TRBJ2-5; D is perhaps TRBD1 or TRBD2 (5 bases each). V lost 1 base to trimming and J lost 4 bases, with 19 bases between them. Germline CDR1 reads LGHDT; CDR2 reads YNNKEL (reference sequence). The CDR3 runs 17 residues. The CDR3 DNA reads TGTGCCAGCAGCCAAGTAGGACTTCGTACAACAGGAGAGACCCAGTACTTC. It translates to CASSQVGLRTTGETQYF.

The table lists this clonotype with a few counts. CDR3 DNA sequence: TGCAGTGCTAGCCGACCCTCCTACGAGCAGTACTTC. This sequence encodes CSASRPSYEQYF. The chain is built from TRBV20-1 and TRBJ2-7, with D hard to call. Deletions cut 3 bases from V and 0 bases from J, with 6 bases between. Germline loops: CDR1 DFQATT, CDR2 SNEGSKA (reference sequence). CDR3 length: 12 residues.

The sample holds many counts of this clonotype. V and J are TRBV6-1 and TRBJ1-2; possibly TRBD1 for D (5 bases). The CDR3 is 13 amino acids. V lost 7 bases to trimming and J lost 5 bases, with 14 bases between them. CDR1 MNHNS and CDR2 SASEGT come from the germline V gene. The CDR3 sequence is CASNPGLWYGYTF. CDR3 DNA: TGTGCCAGCAATCCAGGGCTTTGGTATGGCTACACCTTC.

This clonotype occurred many times. The genes are TRBV12-3 or TRBV12-4 and TRBJ1-5, with TRBD1 identical over 9 bases. This CDR3 has 15 amino acids. The J segment lost 5 bases and the V segment lost 6 bases, leaving 8 bases of the junction unmatched. The CDR3 reads CASSFETGGDQPQHF. The CDR3 DNA follows: TGTGCCAGCAGCTTTGAGACAGGGGGTGATCAGCCCCAGCATTTT.

CDR3 residues: CASSLRGTVTDTQYF. The CDR3 DNA is TGTGCCAGCAGTTTAAGGGGGACAGTCACAGATACGCAGTATTTT. The chain recombines TRBV12-3 or TRBV12-4 with TRBJ2-3, with TRBD1 matching over 7 bases. The CDR3 consists of 15 residues. With V trimmed by 2 bases and J by 2 bases, 4 bases remained unmatched.

The chain couples TRBV29-1 to TRBJ1-2; D remains ambiguous. V lost 0 bases to trimming and J lost 8 bases, with 19 bases between them. The CDR3 consists of 15 residues. The germline gives CDR1 SQVTM, CDR2 ANQGSEA. CDR3: CSVEDHKGPELGYTF. The CDR3 nucleotides read TGCAGCGTTGAAGATCACAAGGGCCCCGAGCTAGGCTACACCTTC.

This clonotype has just a few counts. The V and J genes are TRBV6-1 and TRBJ2-2, with D unresolved. Looked up from germline, CDR1 is MNHNS and CDR2 is SASEGT. The CDR3 is made up of 16 amino acids. The ends were cut back, 5 bases at V and 0 bases at J, with 13 bases in the middle. The CDR3 spells CASSPWGTPNTGELFF. The DNA of the CDR3 is TGTGCCAGCAGTCCCTGGGGAACACCGAACACCGGGGAGCTGTTTTTT.

This clonotype was detected many times. This chain links TRBV12-3 or TRBV12-4 with TRBJ1-5, with D unclear. The CDR3 contains 13 residues. The germline V and J ends were trimmed by 6 bases and 3 bases, with 9 bases remaining between them. CDR3 sequence: CASRGTVNQPQHF. The CDR3 nucleotides are TGTGCCAGCAGAGGTACAGTCAATCAGCCCCAGCATTTT.

This clonotype was detected only a few times. The chain is built from TRBV6-1 and TRBJ1-5; D is unclear. The CDR3 is 14 amino acids. V lost 7 bases to trimming and J lost 0 bases, with 10 bases between them. Germline V gene data show CDR1 as MNHNS and CDR2 as SASEGT. This chain's CDR3 is CASKEGGSNQPQHF. The CDR3 DNA is TGTGCCAGCAAAGAGGGCGGTAGCAATCAGCCCCAGCATTTT.

This clonotype has just one count. The chain has TRBV10-3 and TRBJ2-3, with 7 bases fitting TRBD2. Germline CDR1 ENHRY, CDR2 SYGVKD. V trimming: 3 bases; J trimming: 10 bases; junction bases outside the gene matches: 7. CDR3 length equals 13 residues. The CDR3 DNA reads TGTGCCATCAGTGAACGGGAGGAAGGCGCGCAGTATTTT. The encoded protein is CAISEREEGAQYF.

This clonotype was seen a few times. In DNA form, the CDR3 reads TGCAGTGCTAGAGACGGTGGCACATCCTACGAGCAGTACTTC. It codes for CSARDGGTSYEQYF. This chain joins TRBV20-1 and TRBJ2-7; D unresolved. V was trimmed by 0 bases and J by 1 base, leaving 10 bases between them. The germline V gene encodes CDR1 DFQATT and CDR2 SNEGSKA (reference sequence). CDR3 size: 14 residues.